These 21 T cell receptor beta chains originate from one sample sequenced in a study of cytomegalovirus exposure and HLA in healthy donors. PCR employed 60 Vbeta and 13 Jbeta primers. TCRdb keeps only in-frame clones here, not all; method: immunoSEQ multiplex PCR. Of about 190,000 clones listed, 75% to 85% are singletons. The sequenced material came from PBMCs. Source of these receptors: a young woman in good health and CMV-seronegative.

The rearrangement joins TRBV5-6 to TRBJ1-1; the D gene is possibly TRBD1 (6 bases). CDR1 and CDR2 (germline): SGHDT, YYEEEE. V was cut by 2 bases and J by 0 bases, with 11 bases left in between. CDR3 length: 15 amino acids. CDR3 DNA sequence: TGTGCCAGCAGCTTTACGGGACACCTGAACACTGAAGCTTTCTTT. Its protein is CASSFTGHLNTEAFF. Filled out from reference TRBV5-6 and TRBJ1-1, the complete variable domain reads DAGVTQSPTHLIKTRGQQVTLRCSPKSGHDTVSWYQQALGQGPQFIFQYYEEEERQRGNFPDRFSGHQFPNYSSELNVNALLLGDSALYLCASSFTGHLNTEAFFGQGTRLTVV.

CDR3 protein: CASSLEPGIRSYEQYF. Written as DNA, the CDR3 is TGCGCCAGCAGCTTGGAACCGGGAATCAGGTCCTACGAGCAGTACTTC. The chain recombines TRBV5-1 with TRBJ2-7, with D possibly TRBD2 on 5 matching bases. Germline V gene data show CDR1 as SGHRS and CDR2 as YFSETQ. The V gene lost 0 bases and the J gene lost 1 base, with 14 bases spanning the gap. The CDR3 loop spans 16 amino acids.

The CDR3 loop reads CASSLAPGAGYTF. The CDR3 coding sequence is TGCGCCAGCAGCTTGGCTCCAGGGGCCGGCTACACCTTC. The rearrangement joins TRBV5-1 to TRBJ1-2; tentative D call: TRBD1 (6 bases). CDR3 length: 13 residues. Germline CDR1 reads SGHRS; CDR2 reads YFSETQ. V was clipped by 0 bases and J by 8 bases, with 11 bases between them.

The chain employs TRBV21-1 and TRBJ2-1; the D segment call TRBD2 is taken from the table without a DNA check. TRBV21-1 is a known pseudogene. This CDR3 contains 16 residues. CDR3 region: CASSKEWSAFYNEQFF. The CDR3 DNA reads as TGTGCCAGCAGCAAAGAATGGAGTGCATTCTACAATGAGCAGTTCTTC.

The chain recombines TRBV7-8 with TRBJ2-7, with TRBD2 matching 7 bases. The CDR3 length is 15 residues. Per germline, CDR1 SGHVS and CDR2 FQNEAQ. V dropped 0 bases and J dropped 3; count of bases not matched to a gene: 5. Written as DNA, the CDR3 is TGTGCCAGCAGCTTAGCGAGGGGAGGGTTCTACGAGCAGTACTTC. Translation: CASSLARGGFYEQYF. Using reference TRBV7-8 and TRBJ2-7 for the parts outside the CDR3, the full variable domain is GAGVSQSPRYKVAKRGQDVALRCDPISGHVSLFWYQQALGQGPEFLTYFQNEAQLDKSGLPSDRFFAERPEGSVSTLKIQRTQQEDSAVYLCASSLARGGFYEQYFGPGTRLTVT.

The chain links TRBV30 to TRBJ2-3, with 10 bases lining up with TRBD1. This CDR3 spans 15 amino acids. From germline, CDR1 is GTSNPN and CDR2 SVGIG (reference sequence). The junction had 4 bases not matched to a gene; V was cut back by 3 bases and J by 1 base. CDR3 in amino acids: CAWSAGQGGTDTQYF. The CDR3 DNA follows: TGTGCCTGGAGCGCAGGACAGGGGGGCACAGATACGCAGTATTTT.

In this sample, this clone turned up a few times. The chain carries TRBV29-1 and TRBJ2-1, with D maybe TRBD1 (6 bases). Germline V gene data show CDR1 as SQVTM and CDR2 as ANQGSEA. The CDR3 is 16 amino acids. Trimming removed 4 bases at V and 7 bases at J, with 23 bases between. CDR3 sequence reads: CSVVFGGGPLGNEQFF. The CDR3 nucleotides read TGCAGCGTTGTGTTTGGGGGCGGGCCCCTGGGGAATGAGCAGTTCTTC.

This clone was detected a few times. The chain carries TRBV19 and TRBJ2-7; TRBD2 matches at 14 bases. The germline V gene encodes CDR1 LNHDA and CDR2 SQIVND (reference sequence). This CDR3 is built from 13 residues. After removal of 8 bases from V and 8 bases from J, the junction contained 5 bases not matched to a gene. CDR3 sequence (DNA): TGTGCCAGTTCGACTAGCGGGAGGGCCAAGCAGTACTTC. Translation: CASSTSGRAKQYF.

This clone has a handful of counts. V and J are TRBV18 and TRBJ2-7; 8 nucleotides line up with TRBD2. Germline CDR1 reads KGHSH; CDR2 reads LQKENI. The CDR3 consists of 14 residues. The V and J ends lost 3 bases and 6 bases, in that order; junction bases with no gene match: 7. CDR3 residues: CASSPSGGLSEQYF. In nucleotides, the CDR3 is TGTGCCAGCTCACCCTCGGGGGGGCTGAGCGAGCAGTACTTC.

This rearrangement joins TRBV5-5 to TRBJ1-2; TRBD1 matches 8 bases. V lost 4 bases to trimming and J lost 8 bases; unmatched junction nucleotides: 4. This CDR3 comprises 12 residues. Germline-derived CDR1 and CDR2 are SGHKS and YYEKEE (reference sequence). The CDR3 region has the DNA TGTGCCAGCAGCCTCCAGGGGGCAGGCTACACCTTC. Amino acids: CASSLQGAGYTF.

This clone was detected a few times. The chain has TRBV27 and TRBJ1-2, with D perhaps TRBD1 (5 bases). Germline V gives CDR1 MNHEY, CDR2 SMNVEV (reference sequence). V was trimmed by 8 bases and J by 3 bases, leaving 10 bases between them. This CDR3 has 12 amino acids. CDR3 in DNA: TGTGCCAGCCTAAGGGGATACTATGGCTACACCTTC. Translation gives CASLRGYYGYTF.

The genes are TRBV5-4 and TRBJ1-1; D is unresolved. The V end lost 3 bases, the J end lost 0 bases, and 9 bases lay between the germline ends. This CDR3 spans 14 amino acids. CDR1 is SGHNT and CDR2 is YYREEE in the germline V gene (reference sequence). The CDR3 here is CASSSPELNTEAFF. The DNA for the CDR3 is TGTGCCAGCAGCTCCCCGGAGCTGAACACTGAAGCTTTCTTT.

The DNA for the CDR3 is TGTGCCAGCTCATTGACTAGCGGGGGTTACAATGAGCAGTTCTTC. Its protein product is CASSLTSGGYNEQFF. V and J are TRBV18 and TRBJ2-1; 12 positions agree with TRBD2. The CDR3 length is 15 residues. CDR1 and CDR2 (germline): KGHSH, LQKENI. V was pared by 5 bases and J by 4 bases, with 3 bases of the junction left unmatched.

The chain combines TRBV5-1 with TRBJ2-3, with 7 nucleotides matching TRBD1. Germline V lookup: CDR1 SGHRS, CDR2 YFSETQ. This CDR3 region has 17 residues. V lost 2 bases, J lost 4 bases, and 13 bases stayed unmatched. The CDR3 here is CASSFVTLTGNSDTQYF. The DNA of the CDR3 is TGCGCCAGCAGCTTTGTGACCTTGACAGGGAATTCAGATACGCAGTATTTT. Full variable domain (rest looked up from reference TRBV5-1 and TRBJ2-3): KAGVTQTPRYLIKTRGQQVTLSCSPISGHRSVSWYQQTPGQGLQFLFEYFSETQRNKGNFPGRFSGRQFSNSRSEMNVSTLELGDSALYLCASSFVTLTGNSDTQYFGPGTRLTVL.

This rearrangement joins TRBV28 to TRBJ1-1; D might be TRBD1 (5 bases). Per the germline V gene, CDR1 is MDHEN and CDR2 is SYDVKM. Trimming removed 7 bases at V and 2 bases at J, with 11 bases between. This CDR3 has 13 residues. The CDR3 sequence is CASIWGTNTEAFF. CDR3 bases: TGTGCCAGCATCTGGGGCACCAACACTGAAGCTTTCTTT.

This clone was seen once. At the DNA level, this CDR3 is encoded by other sequences in the same sample as well. This chain uses TRBV5-1 with TRBJ1-3; D might be TRBD1 (6 bases). Trimming removed 4 bases at V and 0 bases at J, with 8 bases between. The CDR3 has 14 residues. Germline V CDR1 and CDR2: SGHRS, YFSETQ. The CDR3 spells CASSLDSSGNTIYF. The CDR3 region has the DNA TGCGCCAGCAGCCTGGACAGCTCTGGAAACACCATATATTTT.

V gene TRBV10-2 combines with J gene TRBJ2-1; D is perhaps TRBD1 (5 bases). Germline V gene sequence: CDR1 WSHSY, CDR2 SAAADI. V shed 0 bases and J shed 6 bases, with 12 bases lying between them. CDR3 length: 15 amino acids. CDR3 loop: CASSESTASPNEQFF. The CDR3 DNA follows: TGCGCCAGCAGTGAGTCGACAGCCTCTCCCAATGAGCAGTTCTTC.

J is TRBJ2-1 and V is TRBV5-6; D gene unclear. Trimming removed 4 bases at V and 6 bases at J, with 5 bases between. The germline CDR1 and CDR2 sequences are SGHDT and YYEEEE. This CDR3 comprises 11 residues. The CDR3 DNA is TGTGCCAGCAGCACTGTCAATGAGCAGTTCTTC. Amino acids: CASSTVNEQFF.

The chain has TRBV28 and TRBJ2-5; D is possibly TRBD2 (6 bases). Per germline, CDR1 MDHEN and CDR2 SYDVKM. The CDR3 length is 15 residues. V lost 7 bases to trimming and J lost 4 bases, with 19 bases between them. The CDR3 region has the DNA TGTGCCAGCAACGAGGAGCGGGCAATCCGAGAGACCCAGTACTTC. Amino acid sequence: CASNEERAIRETQYF.

This chain uses TRBV28 with TRBJ2-1; 11 nucleotides match TRBD2. Germline CDR1 MDHEN, CDR2 SYDVKM. The length of the CDR3 is 16 residues. The V and J ends lost 5 bases and 4 bases, in that order; junction bases with no gene match: 7. CDR3 protein: CASSPPGLADYNEQFF. The CDR3, as DNA: TGTGCCAGCAGTCCCCCGGGACTAGCGGATTACAATGAGCAGTTCTTC.

The genes are TRBV11-2 and TRBJ2-3; tentatively, D is TRBD2 (6 bases). Germline V gene lookup returns CDR1 SGHAT and CDR2 FQNNGV. The CDR3 sequence is 17 residues long. V lost 2 bases, J lost 0 bases, and 15 bases lay in between. The CDR3 DNA follows: TGTGCCAGCAGCTTATATAATACCGGGACTAGCACAGATACGCAGTATTTT. Encoded protein: CASSLYNTGTSTDTQYF.